One and the same sample provided the 32 T cell receptor beta chains below, sequenced in a study of blood T cell repertoires in COVID-19 (dated by TCRdb to 2019 to 2021). Library prep was done by the immunoSEQ multiplex PCR assay. Imported from immuneACCESS, the table was reduced by TCRdb to in-frame sequences with V and J called. These copies leave out some clones; in studies compared against another copy, an unresolved V gene accounts for under half, and the cause of the remainder is not known. For this sample there are hundreds of thousands of clones; 65% to 90% appear just once. The ten largest account for roughly 6.6% of the sample. The sample taken for sequencing was peripheral blood. These receptor sequences come from a woman aged 60-75 years with COVID-19, enrolled during active disease.

The chain carries TRBV21-1 and TRBJ2-7; TRBD1 is taken as the D call from the table, unchecked against the DNA. TRBV21-1 is shown as a pseudogene. The CDR3 is 13 amino acids. The CDR3 loop reads CASEEGVSYEQYF. As DNA, the CDR3 is TGTGCCAGCGAGGAAGGGGTCTCCTACGAGCAGTACTTC.

This clone was found once. This chain uses TRBV6-5 with TRBJ2-3; a weak D match, TRBD1 (6 bases). Germline CDR1 MNHEY, CDR2 SVGAGI. This CDR3 spans 13 amino acids. Trimming shortened V by 8 bases and J by 1 base, and 10 bases separated the two germline ends. CDR3 sequence (DNA): TGTGCCAGCCAGGGGCCCGGCACAGATACGCAGTATTTT. As protein: CASQGPGTDTQYF.

This clone was seen only once. The rearrangement joins TRBV2 to TRBJ2-7; TRBD1 is a possible D gene (6 bases). V lost 6 bases and J 2 bases, leaving 14 bases between the germline ends. Germline CDR1 SNHLY, CDR2 FYNNEI. The CDR3 spans 14 residues. The DNA for the CDR3 is TGTGCCAGCAGGGTGGACAGATTCCCCTACGAGCAGTACTTC. It specifies CASRVDRFPYEQYF.

The chain uses TRBV9 and TRBJ2-2; D ambiguous. Germline V CDR1 and CDR2: SGDLS, YYNGEE. The germline V and J ends were trimmed by 1 base and 4 bases, with 11 bases remaining between them. The CDR3 totals 15 residues. In DNA, the CDR3 is TGTGCCAGCAGCGTACTAGGTACGGGCACCGGGGAGCTGTTTTTT. Amino acid sequence: CASSVLGTGTGELFF.

V is TRBV29-1 and J is TRBJ2-5; D might be TRBD1 (6 bases). The CDR3 loop spans 16 amino acids. The germline gives CDR1 SQVTM, CDR2 ANQGSEA. Trimming shortened V by 6 bases and J by 0 bases, and 20 bases separated the two germline ends. The CDR3 DNA reads TGCAGCGTCGTTGGGGGCGCCCCCGAGTACCAAGAGACCCAGTACTTC. It is translated as CSVVGGAPEYQETQYF.

The chain combines TRBV10-3 with TRBJ1-1; possibly TRBD1 for D (5 bases). The V end was cut by 6 bases, the J end by 5 bases, with 16 bases between. Germline assignment: CDR1 ENHRY and CDR2 SYGVKD. The CDR3 covers 14 residues. CDR3 region: CAIRPVSGGTEAFF. The CDR3 DNA is TGTGCCATCAGACCTGTAAGCGGGGGTACTGAAGCTTTCTTT.

The chain recombines TRBV27 with TRBJ2-1; possible D gene TRBD1, 6 bases. CDR1 and CDR2 (germline): MNHEY, SMNVEV (reference sequence). The V gene lost 2 bases and the J gene lost 10 bases, with 12 bases spanning the gap. CDR3 size: 13 residues. CDR3 sequence: CASSLELGAEQFF. In nucleotides, the CDR3 is TGTGCCAGCAGTTTAGAATTGGGGGCAGAGCAGTTCTTC.

The DNA for the CDR3 is TGTGCCACCAGTGATTTGCTAGCGGGGAGGCAAGAGACCCAGTACTTC. This sequence encodes CATSDLLAGRQETQYF. The gene calls are TRBV24-1 and TRBJ2-5, with 9 bases identical to TRBD2. The length of the CDR3 is 16 residues. J gave up 2 bases and V 0 bases, and 3 bases lay outside the gene matches. In germline, CDR1 is KGHDR, CDR2 SFDVKD.

This clone showed up just a few times. The chain is built from TRBV7-2 and TRBJ2-7, with 7 bases lining up with TRBD1. Per germline, CDR1 SGHTA and CDR2 FQGNSA. Trimming cost V 8 bases and J 1 base; bases outside gene matches: 5. This CDR3 has 13 residues. The DNA of the CDR3 is TGTGCCAGCGTCACAGGGGATTCCTACGAGCAGTACTTC. As protein: CASVTGDSYEQYF.

The chain uses TRBV5-3 and TRBJ1-5; TRBD1 agrees at 9 bases. TRBV5-3 is noted as an ORF with a role that remains uncertain. The CDR3 is 15 residues long. The trim removed 2 bases at V and 3 bases at J, leaving 3 bases unmatched. The CDR3 region has the DNA TGTGCCAGAAGCTTCCGGACAGGGGACAATCAGCCCCAGCATTTT. Protein sequence: CARSFRTGDNQPQHF.

This rearrangement joins TRBV7-9 to TRBJ1-2; D possibly corresponds to TRBD1 (6 bases). The CDR3 extends over 14 amino acids. V lost 0 bases and J 3 bases, leaving 8 bases between the germline ends. Germline-derived CDR1 and CDR2 are SEHNR and FQNEAQ (reference sequence). CDR3 region: CASSLATGYYGYTF. The CDR3 DNA follows: TGTGCCAGCAGCTTAGCTACAGGGTACTATGGCTACACCTTC.

There are a few counts of this clone. The chain links TRBV14 to TRBJ1-4; 9 bases map to TRBD1. The CDR3 has 16 residues. Trimming removed 5 bases from V and 2 bases from J; junction bases left unmatched: 6. Germline values: CDR1 SGHDN, CDR2 FVKESK. The CDR3 region has the DNA TGTGCCAGCAGCGCTCGACAGGGGGGGACTAATGAAAAACTGTTTTTT. This encodes CASSARQGGTNEKLFF.

Written as DNA, the CDR3 is TGTGCCAGTAGTATAGGCCGGACATACACCGGGGAGCTGTTTTTT. It encodes CASSIGRTYTGELFF. The chain carries TRBV19 and TRBJ2-2; a possible D gene is TRBD1 (5 bases). Per the germline V gene, CDR1 is LNHDA and CDR2 is SQIVND (reference sequence). The length of the CDR3 is 15 residues. Trimming removed 1 base at V and 3 bases at J, with 9 bases between.

This rearrangement joins TRBV7-6 to TRBJ2-5, with 7 nucleotides matching TRBD1. V dropped 7 bases and J dropped 3; count of bases not matched to a gene: 11. This CDR3 spans 15 amino acids. Germline assignment: CDR1 SGHVS and CDR2 FNYEAQ. Here the CDR3 reads CASNPVGTAEETQYF. DNA for the CDR3: TGTGCCAGCAACCCCGTCGGGACAGCAGAAGAGACCCAGTACTTC.

The J gene is TRBJ2-6, the V gene TRBV30; D remains unclear. V was shortened by 2 bases and J by 0 bases, with 11 bases between the two germline ends. Germline values: CDR1 GTSNPN, CDR2 SVGIG (reference sequence). The CDR3 sequence is 16 residues long. The CDR3 bases are TGTGCCTGGAGTAAACTGAAGAGCTCTGGGGCCAACGTCCTGACTTTC. Residues: CAWSKLKSSGANVLTF.

The chain couples TRBV10-3 to TRBJ1-1, with D possibly TRBD1 on 5 matching bases. The CDR3 totals 14 residues. The germline V gene has CDR1 ENHRY and CDR2 SYGVKD. Trimming removed 4 bases from V and 6 bases from J, with 15 bases in between. CDR3 DNA: TGTGCCATCAGTGGGGGGGAAAGTTTATCTGAAGCTTTCTTT. It yields the protein CAISGGESLSEAFF.

The chain couples TRBV7-9 to TRBJ2-7, with D possibly matching TRBD1 (6 bases). Germline V CDR1 and CDR2: SEHNR, FQNEAQ (reference sequence). V gave up 1 base and J gave up 3 bases, with 22 bases separating them. This CDR3 comprises 18 residues. The CDR3 region is CASSLGWDTTSQVYEQYF. The CDR3, as DNA: TGTGCCAGCAGCTTAGGGTGGGACACCACCTCCCAGGTCTACGAGCAGTACTTC. The full variable domain, with the rest looked up from reference TRBV7-9 and TRBJ2-7, is DTGVSQNPRHKITKRGQNVTFRCDPISEHNRLYWYRQTLGQGPEFLTYFQNEAQLEKSRLLSDRFSAERPKGSFSTLEIQRTEQGDSAMYLCASSLGWDTTSQVYEQYFGPGTRLTVT.

This chain links TRBV5-6 with TRBJ2-5; perhaps TRBD1 as D (6 bases). Per the germline V gene, CDR1 is SGHDT and CDR2 is YYEEEE. The CDR3 has 13 amino acids. Trimming took 4 bases from V and 4 from J, leaving 11 bases between them. The CDR3 reads CASSQGHRETQYF. The CDR3 bases are TGTGCCAGCAGCCAGGGACACAGAGAGACCCAGTACTTC.

This chain links TRBV2 with TRBJ2-6; D is possibly TRBD2 (5 bases). Germline V lookup: CDR1 SNHLY, CDR2 FYNNEI. The CDR3 loop spans 14 amino acids. The CDR3 region is CATARGSGANVLTF. In DNA, the CDR3 is TGTGCAACAGCCCGGGGATCTGGGGCCAACGTCCTGACTTTC.

This chain links TRBV15 with TRBJ1-2, with a weak D call TRBD1 (6 bases). The CDR3 contains 13 residues. Trimming left V 9 bases short and J 3 bases short, with 14 bases between. Germline V gives CDR1 LNHNV, CDR2 YYDKDF (reference sequence). CDR3 DNA: TGTGCCACTTCTTTACAGGGCCACTATGGCTACACCTTC. Amino acids: CATSLQGHYGYTF. Variable domain in full (rest from reference TRBV15 and TRBJ1-2): DAMVIQNPRYQVTQFGKPVTLSCSQTLNHNVMYWYQQKSSQAPKLLFHYYDKDFNNEADTPDNFQSRRPNTSFCFLDIRSPGLGDTAMYLCATSLQGHYGYTFGSGTRLTVV.

J is TRBJ1-2 and V is TRBV10-3; TRBD1 aligns across 7 bases. Per the germline V gene, CDR1 is ENHRY and CDR2 is SYGVKD. Losses at the gene ends were 6 bases for V and 7 bases for J; bases not matched to a gene: 20. CDR3 length equals 17 residues. The CDR3 DNA sequence: TGTGCCATCAGGACTTCCCGGGACAGTTCCCTCAGAGGTGGCTACACCTTC. The encoded protein is CAIRTSRDSSLRGGYTF.

The chain carries TRBV18 and TRBJ2-7, with a weak D call TRBD2 (5 bases). Germline loops: CDR1 KGHSH, CDR2 LQKENI. This CDR3 has 13 residues. Trimming shortened V by 3 bases and J by 4 bases, and 10 bases separated the two germline ends. In DNA, the CDR3 is TGTGCCAGCTCACCGGGTGCGGGTTACGAGCAGTACTTC. Its translation is CASSPGAGYEQYF.

To note about this clone: In the same sample, other DNA sequences code for this CDR3. The chain is built from TRBV6-5 and TRBJ1-5; perhaps TRBD1 as D (5 bases). This CDR3 spans 15 amino acids. Trimming took 6 bases from V and 1 from J, leaving 13 bases between them. Germline CDR1 and CDR2: MNHEY and SVGAGI. The DNA of the CDR3 is TGTGCCAGCAGACCCGGCGGGGCAAGCAATCAGCCCCAGCATTTT. Translation gives CASRPGGASNQPQHF.

The chain recombines TRBV5-1 with TRBJ2-5, with D perhaps matching TRBD1 (6 bases). The length of the CDR3 is 14 residues. V gave up 0 bases and J gave up 5 bases, with 11 bases separating them. In germline, CDR1 is SGHRS, CDR2 YFSETQ. CDR3 sequence: CASSLDRVLETQYF. CDR3 DNA sequence: TGCGCCAGCAGCTTGGACAGGGTCCTTGAGACCCAGTACTTC.

This clone was seen repeatedly, ten times or more. This sequence joins TRBV6-2 or TRBV6-3 and TRBJ2-5, with TRBD2 matching 13 bases. From germline, CDR1 is MNHEY and CDR2 SVGEGT. Unmatched junction bases numbered 2, after V lost 2 bases and J lost 5 bases. The CDR3 consists of 15 residues. The CDR3 DNA follows: TGTGCCAGCAGTTACACTAGCGGGGGGGCGGAGACCCAGTACTTC. It yields the protein CASSYTSGGAETQYF.

This clone was counted a few times. V gene TRBV30 combines with J gene TRBJ1-5; maybe TRBD1 (6 bases). The CDR3 has 14 residues. Deletions cut 5 bases from V and 2 bases from J, with 13 bases between. Germline CDR1 and CDR2: GTSNPN and SVGIG (reference sequence). The DNA of the CDR3 is TGTGCCTGGGAACAGGGTAATGGCAATCAGCCCCAGCATTTT. Translating gives CAWEQGNGNQPQHF.

The V gene is TRBV6-1, the J gene TRBJ2-3, with D possibly TRBD2 on 7 matching bases. Trimming removed 3 bases at V and 6 bases at J, with 22 bases between. Germline lookup yields CDR1 MNHNS and CDR2 SASEGT. The CDR3 is 17 residues long. The CDR3: CASSEALAGQRGDTQYF. The DNA for the CDR3 is TGTGCCAGCAGTGAGGCCTTAGCGGGTCAGAGGGGGGATACGCAGTATTTT.

This rearrangement joins TRBV28 to TRBJ1-5, with 7 bases identical to TRBD1. The germline CDR1 and CDR2 sequences are MDHEN and SYDVKM. The CDR3 consists of 15 residues. The ends lost 5 bases at V and 3 bases at J; junction bases unmatched: 7. This CDR3 is CASSPNGQANQPQHF. In DNA, the CDR3 is TGTGCCAGCAGTCCTAATGGACAGGCCAATCAGCCCCAGCATTTT.

The V gene is TRBV2, the J gene TRBJ2-3; 11 positions agree with TRBD2. V dropped 5 bases and J dropped 2; count of bases not matched to a gene: 3. CDR3 length: 15 amino acids. Germline V gene sequence: CDR1 SNHLY, CDR2 FYNNEI. The CDR3 sequence is CASSRTSGLTDTQYF. CDR3 bases: TGTGCCAGCAGTCGGACTAGCGGGCTCACAGATACGCAGTATTTT.

The chain combines TRBV19 with TRBJ1-2; TRBD1 matches 11 bases. J lost 7 bases, V lost 3 bases, and 4 bases had no gene match. This CDR3 has 14 residues. Germline V gene lookup returns CDR1 LNHDA and CDR2 SQIVND (reference sequence). The CDR3 DNA reads TGTGCCAGTAGTATGGACAGGGGGCATACTGGCTACACCTTC. Amino acid sequence: CASSMDRGHTGYTF.

The J gene is TRBJ2-7, the V gene TRBV5-5, with TRBD1 as a possible D gene (6 bases). The length of the CDR3 is 14 residues. Trimming shortened V by 1 base and J by 2 bases, and 10 bases separated the two germline ends. Germline V lookup: CDR1 SGHKS, CDR2 YYEKEE (reference sequence). This chain's CDR3 is CASSLTGSTYEQYF. The CDR3 DNA is TGTGCCAGCAGCTTGACAGGGAGCACCTACGAGCAGTACTTC.

The chain employs TRBV18 and TRBJ2-3, with D possibly being TRBD2 (6 bases). This CDR3 spans 15 amino acids. The germline CDR1 and CDR2 sequences are KGHSH and LQKENI. Trimming removed 3 bases from V and 2 bases from J, with 12 bases in between. CDR3 loop: CASSPGGDATDTQYF. For the CDR3, the DNA is TGTGCCAGCTCACCCGGGGGAGACGCCACAGATACGCAGTATTTT.